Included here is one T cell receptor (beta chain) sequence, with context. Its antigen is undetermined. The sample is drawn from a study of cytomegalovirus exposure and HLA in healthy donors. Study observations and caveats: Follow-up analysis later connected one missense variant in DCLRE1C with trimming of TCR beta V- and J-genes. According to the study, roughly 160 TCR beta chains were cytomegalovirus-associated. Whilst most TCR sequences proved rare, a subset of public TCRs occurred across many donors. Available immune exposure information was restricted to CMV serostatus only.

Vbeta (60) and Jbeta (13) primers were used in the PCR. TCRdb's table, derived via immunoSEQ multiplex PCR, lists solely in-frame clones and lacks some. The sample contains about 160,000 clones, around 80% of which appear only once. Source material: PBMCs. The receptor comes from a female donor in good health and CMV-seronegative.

The CDR3 nucleotides read TGCGCCAGCAGCTCGTTCCATGGGGGCCATTACGAGCAGTACTTC. It translates to CASSSFHGGHYEQYF. This chain joins TRBV5-1 and TRBJ2-7; D might be TRBD1 (6 bases). CDR3 length: 15 residues. Germline CDR1 is SGHRS and CDR2 is YFSETQ. Trimming pared 3 bases from V and 4 bases from J, leaving 17 bases between.